What follows are 14 T cell receptor beta chains derived from one specimen sequenced in a study of graft-versus-host responses after intestinal transplantation. Sequencing was performed with immunoSEQ multiplex PCR; in TCRdb, only in-frame clones are kept and a portion is missing. This sample has tens of thousands of clones, with approximately 91% found just once. Intraepithelial and lamina propria lymphocytes were released after the graft tissue was processed. The sample in question was ileum tissue, obtained about 350 days after transplant. The receptor source for this set is a human patient who received an intestinal transplant, so some T cells may come from the graft donor.

This clone was detected once. This chain connects TRBV5-1 to TRBJ2-5, with 7 bases identical to TRBD1. This CDR3 is built from 15 residues. In germline, CDR1 is SGHRS, CDR2 YFSETQ. V trimming: 0 bases; J trimming: 5 bases; junction bases outside the gene matches: 7. For the CDR3, the DNA is TGCGCCAGCAGCTTGGACACAGGGGCCCTGGAGACCCAGTACTTC. Translated, it gives CASSLDTGALETQYF.

J is TRBJ1-4 and V is TRBV7-8; a weak D match, TRBD1 (5 bases). V lost 3 bases, J lost 6 bases, and 14 bases lay in between. CDR1 is SGHVS, CDR2 FQNEAQ, per germline. The CDR3 has 15 residues. The CDR3 region has the DNA TGTGCCAGCAGCTTCTGGACGGGGGGGGATGAAAAACTGTTTTTT. Encoded protein: CASSFWTGGDEKLFF.

The rearrangement uses TRBV4-1 and TRBJ2-7; D remains ambiguous. This CDR3 spans 16 amino acids. The V and J ends lost 0 bases and 0 bases respectively, with 12 bases between them. CDR1 and CDR2 from the germline V gene are MGHRA and YSYEKL. DNA for the CDR3: TGCGCCAGCAGCCAAGAGCCGAAGGCTAGCTCCTACGAGCAGTACTTC. This translates into CASSQEPKASSYEQYF.

The V call is TRBV9, the J call TRBJ2-1; TRBD1 matches 8 bases. Germline CDR1 reads SGDLS; CDR2 reads YYNGEE. The CDR3 contains 13 residues. Trimming took 6 bases from V and 5 from J; bases not matched to a gene: 4. In nucleotides, the CDR3 is TGTGCCAGCAACCTGGACAGGGACAATGAGCAGTTCTTC. It translates to CASNLDRDNEQFF.

The count of this clone is one. The chain uses TRBV2 and TRBJ1-1; D is possibly TRBD1 (5 bases). The CDR3 has 15 residues. V was clipped by 5 bases and J by 4 bases, with 17 bases between them. Germline V gives CDR1 SNHLY, CDR2 FYNNEI. CDR3 loop: CASSIGGRMLTEAFF. CDR3 nucleotide sequence: TGTGCCAGCAGTATTGGGGGTAGAATGCTCACTGAAGCTTTCTTT.

The V and J genes are TRBV11-1 and TRBJ1-1, with TRBD1 identical over 7 bases. CDR3 length: 14 amino acids. Germline-derived CDR1 and CDR2 are SGHAT and FQDESV (reference sequence). The junction had 6 bases not matched to a gene; V was cut back by 5 bases and J by 3 bases. The DNA of the CDR3 is TGTGCCAGCAGCGCAGTAGGGACAGACACTGAAGCTTTCTTT. Translated: CASSAVGTDTEAFF.

This clone was recorded once. In nucleotides, the CDR3 is TGTGCCTGGAGCCATCCGGGACCCATGAACTATGGCTACACCTTC. This codes for CAWSHPGPMNYGYTF. The gene calls are TRBV30 and TRBJ1-2, with D tentatively TRBD1 (5 bases). Deletions cut 3 bases from V and 2 bases from J, with 16 bases between. From germline, CDR1 is GTSNPN and CDR2 SVGIG (reference sequence). The CDR3 is 15 residues long.

The rearrangement links TRBV4-1 to TRBJ2-3; 9 bases fit TRBD1. Trimming removed 2 bases from V and 2 bases from J; junction bases left unmatched: 11. The CDR3 extends over 18 amino acids. Germline V gene lookup returns CDR1 MGHRA and CDR2 YSYEKL. CDR3 in DNA: TGCGCCAGCAGCCAACCGGACAGGGGAGGCCTTTCCACAGATACGCAGTATTTT. Encoded protein: CASSQPDRGGLSTDTQYF.

The chain combines TRBV2 with TRBJ1-5; tentatively, D is TRBD1 (5 bases). Germline CDR1 SNHLY, CDR2 FYNNEI. Trimming shortened V by 0 bases and J by 4 bases, and 10 bases separated the two germline ends. CDR3 length equals 15 residues. The DNA of the CDR3 is TGTGCCAGCAGTGAAGCGCTTCGGGGGAATCAGCCCCAGCATTTT. It encodes CASSEALRGNQPQHF.

This sequence joins TRBV7-2 and TRBJ1-5; D not certain. The CDR3 has 12 amino acids. Germline-derived CDR1 and CDR2 are SGHTA and FQGNSA. Trimming pared 3 bases from V and 4 bases from J, leaving 4 bases between. CDR3 residues: CASSFRNQPQHF. The CDR3 region has the DNA TGTGCCAGCAGCTTCAGGAATCAGCCCCAGCATTTT.

V and J are TRBV2 and TRBJ2-5; TRBD1 matches at 7 bases. Trimming cost V 8 bases and J 2 bases; bases outside gene matches: 5. Germline CDR1 is SNHLY and CDR2 is FYNNEI. This CDR3 is built from 13 residues. Written as DNA, the CDR3 is TGTGCCAGCCGACAGGGCCCACAAGAGACCCAGTACTTC. Translating it yields CASRQGPQETQYF.

This clone was recorded only once. The gene calls are TRBV28 and TRBJ2-7; 8 positions agree with TRBD1. CDR1 is MDHEN and CDR2 is SYDVKM in the germline V gene. After removal of 4 bases from V and 2 bases from J, the junction contained 7 bases not matched to a gene. CDR3 length equals 15 residues. The CDR3 DNA is TGTGCCAGCAGTTCCATCGGGACAGGAACCTACGAGCAGTACTTC. Amino acid sequence: CASSSIGTGTYEQYF.

The CDR3 sequence is CASSRPGQGALYGYTF. The CDR3 nucleotides read TGTGCCAGTAGTCGACCGGGACAGGGGGCGCTATATGGCTACACCTTC. The chain links TRBV19 to TRBJ1-2; the match to TRBD1 covers 12 bases. The CDR3 totals 16 residues. With 5 bases clipped from V and 5 bases from J, the junction kept 9 bases outside the gene matches. Germline-derived CDR1 and CDR2 are LNHDA and SQIVND (reference sequence).

This chain uses TRBV6-5 with TRBJ1-2; TRBD1 aligns across 7 bases. CDR1 and CDR2 (germline): MNHEY, SVGAGI. CDR3 length equals 13 residues. Trimming took 5 bases from V and 7 from J; bases not matched to a gene: 7. The CDR3 DNA is TGTGCCAGCAGTCTAGACAGGGAGGGTGGCTACACCTTC. The encoded protein is CASSLDREGGYTF.